A single sample gave rise to the 7 T cell receptor beta chains below, sequenced in a study of T cells in Graves' hyperthyroidism and ophthalmopathy (dated by TCRdb to the late 2010s). The receptor library was made with multiplex PCR. The sequencer listed for this sample is Illumina HiSeq 2000. The TCR beta CDR3 regions were amplified from the RNA transcripts. The TCR CDR3 was subjected to a first round of RT-PCR using the HTBI primer set and the Qiagen OneStep RT-PCR kit. TCRdb cleaned the public reads at Q25 with fastp, built clones with MiXCR and kept in-frame beta chains. A single entry per CDR3 protein holds the most common genes and DNA from its merged rows. Across this sample there are more than 350,000 distinct CDR3 sequences, with approximately 16% seen only once. Roughly a fifth of the sample is in the top ten clones. Sequenced sample: blood. The receptor source for this set is a woman aged 55-69 years with Graves' ophthalmopathy.

There are many counts of this clonotype. The chain links TRBV5-1 to TRBJ2-1; 13 nucleotides match TRBD2. The CDR3 totals 17 residues. In germline, CDR1 is SGHRS, CDR2 YFSETQ. J gave up 6 bases and V 4 bases, and 10 bases lay outside the gene matches. The CDR3 DNA reads TGCGCCAGCAGCCTGACTAGCGGGAGGCCCAATATCAATGAGCAGTTCTTC. Translated: CASSLTSGRPNINEQFF.

The sample holds many counts of this clonotype. The chain combines TRBV5-1 with TRBJ2-1; D is possibly TRBD1 or TRBD2 (5 bases each). The CDR3 extends over 12 amino acids. Germline CDR1 reads SGHRS; CDR2 reads YFSETQ. V shed 2 bases and J shed 14 bases, with 14 bases lying between them. As DNA, the CDR3 is TGCGCCAGCAGCTTTCGGTCTGGGACCGAGTTCTTC. The encoded protein is CASSFRSGTEFF.

The chain couples TRBV25-1 to TRBJ2-6; 7 bases map to TRBD1. Germline CDR1 reads MGHDK; CDR2 reads SYGVNS. The CDR3 is 18 residues long. Germline trimming cut 2 bases from V and 3 bases from J; bases unmatched to any gene: 10. The chain's CDR3 is CASSEIGTGVDGANVLTF. In DNA, the CDR3 is TGTGCCAGCAGTGAAATAGGTACAGGGGTGGATGGGGCCAACGTCCTGACTTTC.

This clonotype has a count of ten or more. This chain uses TRBV3-1 with TRBJ2-3; D not resolved. Germline CDR1 LGHDT, CDR2 YNNKEL (reference sequence). V lost 1 base to trimming and J lost 3 bases, with 8 bases between them. The CDR3 is made up of 14 amino acids. CDR3: CASSQGSGTDTQYF. The CDR3, as DNA: TGTGCCAGCAGCCAAGGTTCGGGTACAGATACGCAGTATTTT.

This clonotype showed up many times. This sequence joins TRBV2 and TRBJ2-3; a weak D match, TRBD1 (5 bases). The CDR3 is 14 amino acids. Germline V CDR1 and CDR2: SNHLY, FYNNEI. Trimming stripped 5 bases from V and 5 bases from J, with 14 bases between. CDR3 amino acids: CASSRQFVGDTQYF. The CDR3 DNA reads TGTGCCAGCAGTAGACAGTTCGTCGGAGATACGCAGTATTTT.

This chain connects TRBV7-8 to TRBJ2-7, with 13 bases aligning to TRBD2. The CDR3 has 16 residues. V gave up 3 bases and J gave up 4 bases; unmatched junction bases: 6. The germline V gene has CDR1 SGHVS and CDR2 FQNEAQ. CDR3 nucleotides: TGTGCCAGCAGCTTCGGACTAGCGGGAGTAGCGTACGAGCAGTACTTC. Translated: CASSFGLAGVAYEQYF.

The chain is built from TRBV5-1 and TRBJ2-7; TRBD2 agrees at 9 bases. The length of the CDR3 is 14 residues. The germline V gene encodes CDR1 SGHRS and CDR2 YFSETQ. V gave up 5 bases and J gave up 4 bases; unmatched junction bases: 7. In nucleotides, the CDR3 is TGCGCCAGCAGGGGTGGGACTAGCAGGTACGAGCAGTACTTC. This gives the protein CASRGGTSRYEQYF.